The 17 T cell receptor beta chains below were found in one sample sequenced in a study of CD8+ T cells in alopecia areata. Sample treatment: oral pan-JAK inhibitor, 5-10 mg twice daily. Investigators isolated RNA and reverse transcribed it into cDNA to act as the sequencing template. Only in-frame clones appear in the TCRdb table, and some are missing; sequencing was by immunoSEQ multiplex PCR. Of over 85,000 clones in the sample, 50% to 75% were seen once. This specimen consisted of CD8+ T cells sorted from blood, obtained at week 4, from a patient treated with tofacitinib. The receptors originated from a human donor with alopecia areata.

The chain links TRBV7-9 to TRBJ2-7, with 8 bases that match TRBD1. This CDR3 region has 14 residues. Germline V gene lookup returns CDR1 SEHNR and CDR2 FQNEAQ (reference sequence). V lost 5 bases and J lost 3; bases outside the gene matches: 6. CDR3 DNA sequence: TGTGCCAGCAGCCAACTGGACAGGGACTACGAGCAGTACTTC. Translated: CASSQLDRDYEQYF.

J is TRBJ2-3 and V is TRBV12-5, with D tentatively TRBD1 or TRBD2 (5 bases each). This CDR3 contains 15 residues. CDR1 and CDR2 (germline): LGHNT, FRNRAP. The V end lost 6 bases, the J end lost 3 bases, and 16 bases lay between the germline ends. The CDR3 DNA is TGTGCTAGTGGCCCAGGGCTTCGGGAAACAGATACGCAGTATTTT. The encoded protein is CASGPGLRETDTQYF.

This clone has just a few counts. V and J are TRBV12-5 and TRBJ2-3, with no clear D. V was clipped by 3 bases and J by 4 bases, with 11 bases between them. Germline V gives CDR1 LGHNT, CDR2 FRNRAP. The CDR3 totals 14 residues. In DNA, the CDR3 is TGTGCTAGTGGTTTTGTCAGGTGTTCAGATACGCAGTATTTT. This translates into CASGFVRCSDTQYF.

The J gene is TRBJ2-3, the V gene TRBV7-9; 10 nucleotides line up with TRBD2. V gave up 6 bases and J gave up 2 bases; unmatched junction bases: 2. The CDR3 extends over 14 amino acids. Looked up from germline, CDR1 is SEHNR and CDR2 is FQNEAQ (reference sequence). Written as DNA, the CDR3 is TGTGCCAGCAGAACTAGCGGGACCACAGATACGCAGTATTTT. Its protein is CASRTSGTTDTQYF.

V is TRBV29-1 and J is TRBJ2-1; D is unresolved. V gave up 7 bases and J gave up 5 bases, with 15 bases separating them. CDR3 size: 13 residues. The germline CDR1 and CDR2 sequences are SQVTM and ANQGSEA. The CDR3 DNA sequence: TGCAGCGCCCAGCAGGACCAAAACAATGAGCAGTTCTTC. Amino acids: CSAQQDQNNEQFF.

This clone was counted only a few times. The chain has TRBV27 and TRBJ1-2, with D unclear. Germline lookup yields CDR1 MNHEY and CDR2 SMNVEV (reference sequence). The ends were cut back, 0 bases at V and 8 bases at J, with 16 bases in the middle. CDR3 length: 15 amino acids. The CDR3 sequence: CASSLSVGNPQGYTF. In nucleotides, the CDR3 is TGTGCCAGCAGTTTATCGGTTGGCAATCCCCAAGGCTACACCTTC.

The chain combines TRBV29-1 with TRBJ1-2; D is unclear. CDR1 is SQVTM and CDR2 is ANQGSEA in the germline V gene. The V end lost 5 bases, the J end lost 4 bases, and 8 bases lay between the germline ends. This CDR3 has 11 residues. CDR3 sequence (DNA): TGCAGCGTTAGACAATCCTATGGCTACACCTTC. It yields the protein CSVRQSYGYTF.

The J gene is TRBJ2-2, the V gene TRBV10-3, with unresolved D. The CDR3 loop spans 13 amino acids. In germline, CDR1 is ENHRY, CDR2 SYGVKD. V lost 6 bases and J lost 7, with 12 bases in between. The CDR3 sequence is CAIRPPSHGELFF. CDR3 nucleotides: TGTGCCATCAGACCACCGAGTCACGGGGAGCTGTTTTTT.

This clone was seen a single time. The V and J genes are TRBV5-1 and TRBJ1-2; tentative D call: TRBD1 (5 bases). Germline V CDR1 and CDR2: SGHRS, YFSETQ. The CDR3 loop spans 14 amino acids. The ends were cut back, 4 bases at V and 1 base at J, with 11 bases in the middle. CDR3 DNA: TGCGCCAGCAGCCCCGGGACGGATAACTATGGCTACACCTTC. It specifies CASSPGTDNYGYTF.

The genes are TRBV27 and TRBJ2-1, with D uncertain. The V gene's germline CDR1 is MNHEY and CDR2 SMNVEV (reference sequence). V was trimmed by 3 bases and J by 7 bases, leaving 4 bases between them. The CDR3 is 11 amino acids. CDR3 nucleotides: TGTGCCAGCAGTTTTGGGAATGAGCAGTTCTTC. Amino acid sequence: CASSFGNEQFF.

V gene TRBV6-1 combines with J gene TRBJ1-1, with 8 bases identical to TRBD1. Losses at the gene ends were 1 base for V and 4 bases for J; bases not matched to a gene: 8. Germline lookup yields CDR1 MNHNS and CDR2 SASEGT. The CDR3 covers 16 residues. As DNA, the CDR3 is TGTGCCAGCAGTGAAGTAGCAGGGGGCATAGGCACTGAAGCTTTCTTT. Amino acid sequence: CASSEVAGGIGTEAFF.

This chain uses TRBV28 with TRBJ2-7; D remains ambiguous. The V and J ends lost 8 bases and 1 base respectively, with 27 bases between them. Germline V CDR1 and CDR2: MDHEN, SYDVKM. The CDR3 is made up of 18 amino acids. CDR3 sequence (DNA): TGTGCCAGCCCTACCCCACGGCTCATACCCCGTTGGTCCTACGAGCAGTACTTC. It codes for CASPTPRLIPRWSYEQYF.

The gene calls are TRBV4-3 and TRBJ2-7, with D perhaps assigned TRBD1 or TRBD2 (6 bases each). Germline CDR1 LGHNA, CDR2 YSLEER. Trimming shortened V by 4 bases and J by 3 bases, and 10 bases separated the two germline ends. There are 13 residues in the CDR3. CDR3 protein: CASSRGAIYEQYF. The DNA for the CDR3 is TGCGCCAGCAGCCGGGGGGCCATCTACGAGCAGTACTTC.

The rearrangement uses TRBV4-1 and TRBJ1-5; 7 positions agree with TRBD1. J gave up 2 bases and V 1 base, and 2 bases lay outside the gene matches. Germline CDR1 is MGHRA and CDR2 is YSYEKL. The CDR3 is 15 residues long. The CDR3 loop reads CASSQAQGGNQPQHF. The CDR3 DNA reads TGCGCCAGCAGCCAAGCGCAGGGGGGCAATCAGCCCCAGCATTTT.

The chain joins TRBV4-1 to TRBJ2-1, with TRBD2 as a possible D gene (6 bases). Germline lookup yields CDR1 MGHRA and CDR2 YSYEKL. The V gene lost 4 bases and the J gene lost 5 bases, with 15 bases spanning the gap. The CDR3 runs to 15 residues. The CDR3 reads CASSLQPASDNEQFF. The DNA for the CDR3 is TGCGCCAGCAGCCTCCAACCGGCTAGCGACAATGAGCAGTTCTTC.

The chain couples TRBV27 to TRBJ2-5, with a weak D call TRBD2 (5 bases). The ends were cut back, 3 bases at V and 5 bases at J, with 16 bases in the middle. This CDR3 is 15 amino acids long. CDR1 is MNHEY and CDR2 is SMNVEV in the germline V gene (reference sequence). The CDR3 DNA sequence: TGTGCCAGCAGTTTTGGACGGACTCTGGGGGAGACCCAGTACTTC. It is translated as CASSFGRTLGETQYF.

The chain employs TRBV7-6 and TRBJ2-1, with a tentative D call TRBD2 (5 bases). Trimming removed 4 bases from V and 4 bases from J, with 11 bases in between. The CDR3 is 14 amino acids. Germline V CDR1 and CDR2: SGHVS, FNYEAQ. Here the CDR3 reads CASSYRGSYNEQFF. CDR3 DNA sequence: TGTGCCAGCAGCTATCGGGGTTCTTACAATGAGCAGTTCTTC.